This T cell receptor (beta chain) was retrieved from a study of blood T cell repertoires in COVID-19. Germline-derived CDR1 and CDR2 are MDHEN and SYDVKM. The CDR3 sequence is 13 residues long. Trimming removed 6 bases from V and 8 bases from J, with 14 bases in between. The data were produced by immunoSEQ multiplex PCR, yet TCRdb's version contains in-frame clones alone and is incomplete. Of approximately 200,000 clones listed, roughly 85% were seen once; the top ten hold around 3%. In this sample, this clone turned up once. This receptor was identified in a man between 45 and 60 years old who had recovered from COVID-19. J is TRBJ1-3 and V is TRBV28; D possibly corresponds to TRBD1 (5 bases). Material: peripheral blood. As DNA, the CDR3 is TGTGCCAGCAGACTCCCGCAGGGCTACACCATATATTTT. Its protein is CASRLPQGYTIYF.